Given below is one T cell receptor (beta chain) in context. Its specific antigen is unknown. This may stem from a read error, because a much larger clone lies one nucleotide away. Hyperthyroidism patients were aged 18 to 65 years and newly diagnosed, with disease duration of less than 2 months. The study excluded patients with uncontrolled infections, other autoimmune diseases, pregnancy or lactation. Clinical symptoms, serum thyroxine and TRAb, thyroid ultrasound, and orbital computed tomography formed the basis for the diagnoses. Blood from progressor patients was drawn when they were first diagnosed with hyperthyroidism, before any ophthalmopathy symptoms appeared. Ficoll-Paque density gradient centrifugation was used to isolate PBMCs from approximately 10 ml of fresh peripheral blood. Progressor patients were defined as those initially diagnosed with Graves' hyperthyroidism in whom ophthalmopathy developed during follow-up. Total RNA was extracted with Trizol reagent, and quality was checked on an Agilent 2100 Bioanalyzer.

This sample stems from a study of T cells in Graves' hyperthyroidism and ophthalmopathy (dated by TCRdb to the late 2010s). Concerning the study at large: Peripheral blood was collected at initial diagnosis, before any treatment. The 100 or so discovery patients were randomly split 7:3 into training and test sets. To identify distinguishing TCR V-J signatures, a discovery cohort of around 100 patients was used, comprising 43 with Graves' ophthalmopathy and roughly 60 with stable Graves' hyperthyroidism. The paper reports TCR Vbeta CDR3 sequencing of approximately 140 peripheral blood samples: fewer than 50 ophthalmopathy, 75 to 80 hyperthyroidism and around 17 progressor patients. Thyroid tissue and blood T-cell repertoires from six Graves' hyperthyroidism patients were also compared in the study. Prospective prediction of ophthalmopathy was tested in an independent validation cohort consisting of about 20 hyperthyroidism patients and around 17 patients who later progressed to ophthalmopathy. After sampling, hyperthyroidism patients received methimazole starting at 30 mg daily, and ophthalmopathy patients received high-dose intravenous methylprednisolone. Beyond this particular receptor, the publication reports: Ophthalmopathy was separated from stable hyperthyroidism by a 13 V-J signature model, with around 90% sensitivity and about 81% specificity obtained in cross-validation and 80%/75% obtained in testing. Most expanded thyroid clonotypes (frequency above 0.001) were also found in blood, which suggests that blood repertoires may mirror thyroid immune responses. In validation, progression to ophthalmopathy was predicted by the model with nearly 71% sensitivity and nearly 75% specificity, a median of around 5.9 months before onset. Sample size was not statistically predetermined, and blinding of investigators to group allocation was not performed.

The TCR beta CDR3 regions were amplified from RNA transcripts. The first round of RT-PCR for the TCR CDR3 was performed with the HTBI primer set and the Qiagen OneStep RT-PCR kit. The libraries were constructed in a second round of multiplex PCR and then size-selected and purified. Libraries were sequenced paired-end with 100 bp reads on an Illumina HiSeq2000. On the authors' methods: Raw data were processed with SOAPnuke, discarding reads with adapters, uncalled bases, mean Phred below 15, or no exact constant-primer or identifier match. COPE v1.2.5 was used to merge the high-quality paired reads, and each unique nucleotide sequence was defined as a clonotype. Clonotypes were aligned to IMGT TRBV, TRBD and TRBJ reference segments using MiTCR v1.1. Only V-J combinations with frequency above 0.0001, covering 99% to 99.2% of repertoires, were analysed. A TCS score was defined as the ratio of F50 (clonal expansion) to E x V (chaos), with BLOSUM62-based TCRdist applied between CDR3 peptides within each V-J. Welch's t-statistics and random forest reduced 500 to 650 V-J features to fewer than 15, which were used in a naive Bayes classifier (R e1071). TCRdb itself trimmed the public reads at Q25 with fastp, ran MiXCR and retained productive beta chains. Every entry covers one CDR3 protein and lists the most common genes and DNA from its rows. For this entry, the V and J calls and clone size follow TCRdb and not the study's own pipeline. In all, the sample holds fewer than 450,000 distinct CDR3 sequences, and approximately 18% of those were seen once. Together, the top ten hold around 35% of the sample.

Trimming removed 4 bases from V and 2 bases from J, leaving 24 bases between the germline ends. From its cysteine to its phenylalanine, the CDR3 spans 18 amino acids. Only the CDR3 part of the read is kept: 54 bases, read in frame from the first base. This clonotype was obtained from a woman aged 25 to 39 with Graves' hyperthyroidism that later progressed to Graves' ophthalmopathy. Here the chain combines TRBV12-3 or TRBV12-4 and TRBJ2-7; no D gene call is confident. Sequencing was performed on blood. The bases read TGTGCCAGCAGTTATTGGGGTCTCGGCCCAACCAGCCCCTACGAGCAGTACTTC. It translates as CASSYWGLGPTSPYEQYF.